One and the same sample provided the 8 T cell receptor beta chains below, sequenced in a study of OX40 agonist ivuxolimab in advanced cancers. To prepare the library, the immunoSEQ multiplex PCR assay was applied. Held by TCRdb, this immuneACCESS table contains in-frame sequences only and omits some clones. Under half of the omission traces to an unresolved V gene where checked; the cause of the rest is unknown. The sample profile shows 96,000 or so clones; less than 85% of them were found once. Clones ranked in the top ten supply around 5.8% of the sample. Source: CD4+ or CD8+ T cells sorted from blood, taken in a trial of the OX40 agonist ivuxolimab. These receptors were obtained from an adult with an advanced solid tumor such as melanoma, head and neck, liver or kidney cancer.

The gene calls are TRBV7-6 and TRBJ2-2, with D possibly TRBD1 on 7 matching bases. Trimming shortened V by 5 bases and J by 5 bases, and 18 bases separated the two germline ends. The germline CDR1 and CDR2 sequences are SGHVS and FNYEAQ. The CDR3 length is 16 residues. The CDR3 protein is CASSPSYRGGTGELFF. The CDR3 region has the DNA TGTGCCAGCAGCCCCAGTTACAGGGGAGGAACCGGGGAGCTGTTTTTT.

The V gene is TRBV12-5, the J gene TRBJ1-4, with a possible D match to TRBD1 (6 bases). The germline V and J ends were trimmed by 6 bases and 2 bases, with 16 bases remaining between them. CDR1 LGHNT and CDR2 FRNRAP come from the germline V gene. The CDR3 has 16 residues. For the CDR3, the DNA is TGTGCTAGTGGCCTGACCCAGGGGATGACTAATGAAAAACTGTTTTTT. It encodes CASGLTQGMTNEKLFF.

This clone has only one observation. This chain uses TRBV29-1 with TRBJ2-3; D gene unclear. The CDR3 has 11 amino acids. V shed 4 bases and J shed 7 bases, with 9 bases lying between them. Germline V gives CDR1 SQVTM, CDR2 ANQGSEA. The CDR3 reads CSVVTAYTQYF. DNA of the CDR3: TGCAGCGTTGTTACTGCCTATACGCAGTATTTT.

This clone turned up a few times. The chain's CDR3 is CSVADGGNQPQHF. CDR3 DNA sequence: TGCAGCGTGGCGGACGGGGGCAATCAGCCCCAGCATTTT. This chain links TRBV29-1 with TRBJ1-5; no clear D. The V gene's germline CDR1 is SQVTM and CDR2 ANQGSEA. Trimming shortened V by 6 bases and J by 2 bases, and 11 bases separated the two germline ends. This CDR3 is built from 13 residues.

CDR3 in amino acids: CASSKTSGDTDTQYF. The CDR3 DNA sequence: TGTGCCAGCAGTAAGACTAGCGGGGACACAGATACGCAGTATTTT. This chain links TRBV6-5 with TRBJ2-3, with TRBD2 matching over 11 bases. Trimming at V came to 5 bases and at J to 2 bases, leaving 3 bases not matched to a gene. The CDR3 length is 15 residues. Looked up from germline, CDR1 is MNHEY and CDR2 is SVGAGI.

The chain's CDR3 is CASIRPQGGYTF. The CDR3 DNA follows: TGTGCCAGCATAAGGCCCCAGGGTGGCTACACCTTC. The rearrangement joins TRBV6-5 to TRBJ1-2; the D gene is possibly TRBD1 (5 bases). The CDR3 is 12 residues long. V dropped 7 bases and J dropped 7 bases, with 13 bases sitting between them. Germline V CDR1 and CDR2: MNHEY, SVGAGI.

This chain connects TRBV19 to TRBJ2-1; 9 nucleotides agree with TRBD1. CDR1 and CDR2 (germline): LNHDA, SQIVND (reference sequence). CDR3 size: 15 residues. The ends lost 2 bases at V and 5 bases at J; junction bases unmatched: 4. The CDR3 DNA sequence: TGTGCCAGTAGTATACGGGACAGGGTCAACAATGAGCAGTTCTTC. It codes for CASSIRDRVNNEQFF.

In nucleotides, the CDR3 is TGTGCCAGCAGGGGAGGGGGATACAATCAGCCCCAGCATTTT. Translated: CASRGGGYNQPQHF. The rearrangement links TRBV6-5 to TRBJ1-5; perhaps TRBD1 as D (6 bases). The CDR3 has 14 amino acids. V gave up 6 bases and J gave up 3 bases, with 12 bases separating them. CDR1 and CDR2 (germline): MNHEY, SVGAGI.